This record looks at one T cell receptor (beta chain) sequence and its context. This specimen comes from a study of T cell changes during pregnancy in multiple sclerosis. Sequencing was performed with immunoSEQ multiplex PCR; in TCRdb, only in-frame clones are kept and a portion is missing. The top ten hold approximately 1% of the sample, which has about 40,000 clones, 88% seen once. This TCR was recovered from a female donor with multiple sclerosis, enrolled in a pregnancy study. The sample here was CD4+ T cells from peripheral blood mononuclear cells, taken in the second trimester of pregnancy.

The DNA for the CDR3 is TGCGCCAGCAGCCAAGAATCGCGGGGGGCTCTCCAAGAGACCCAGTACTTC. It is translated as CASSQESRGALQETQYF. The V call is TRBV4-1, the J call TRBJ2-5; 8 positions match TRBD2. Trimming took 0 bases from V and 1 from J; bases not matched to a gene: 7. Germline V gives CDR1 MGHRA, CDR2 YSYEKL. The CDR3 length is 17 residues.